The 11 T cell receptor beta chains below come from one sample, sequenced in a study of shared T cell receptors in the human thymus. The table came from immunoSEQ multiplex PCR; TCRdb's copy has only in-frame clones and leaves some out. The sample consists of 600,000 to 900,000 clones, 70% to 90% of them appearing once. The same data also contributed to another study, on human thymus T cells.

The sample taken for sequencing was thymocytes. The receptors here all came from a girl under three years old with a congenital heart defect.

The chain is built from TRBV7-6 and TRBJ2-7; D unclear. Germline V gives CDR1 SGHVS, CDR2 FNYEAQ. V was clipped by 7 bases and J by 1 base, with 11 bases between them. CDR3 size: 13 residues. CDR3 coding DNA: TGTGCCAGCACGTCGGAGTCGTCCTACGAGCAGTACTTC. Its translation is CASTSESSYEQYF. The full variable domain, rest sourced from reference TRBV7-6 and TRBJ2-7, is GAGVSQSPRYKVTKRGQDVALRCDPISGHVSLYWYRQALGQGPEFLTYFNYEAQQDKSGLPNDRFSAERPEGSISTLTIQRTEQRDSAMYRCASTSESSYEQYFGPGTRLTVT.

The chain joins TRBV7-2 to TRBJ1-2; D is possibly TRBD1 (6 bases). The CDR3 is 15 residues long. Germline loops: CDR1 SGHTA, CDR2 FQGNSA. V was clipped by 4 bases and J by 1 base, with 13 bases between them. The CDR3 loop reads CASSYHREHNYGYTF. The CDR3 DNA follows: TGTGCCAGCAGCTACCACAGGGAACATAACTATGGCTACACCTTC. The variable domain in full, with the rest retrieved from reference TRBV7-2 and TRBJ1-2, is GAGVSQSPSNKVTEKGKDVELRCDPISGHTALYWYRQSLGQGLEFLIYFQGNSAPDKSGLPSDRFSAERTGGSVSTLTIQRTQQEDSAVYLCASSYHREHNYGYTFGSGTRLTVV.

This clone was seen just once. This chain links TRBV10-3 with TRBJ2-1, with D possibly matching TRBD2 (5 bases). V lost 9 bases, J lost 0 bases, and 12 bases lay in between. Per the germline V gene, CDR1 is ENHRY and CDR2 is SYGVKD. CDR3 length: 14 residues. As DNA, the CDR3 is TGTGCCATTGTCCGGGATAACTCCTACAATGAGCAGTTCTTC. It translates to CAIVRDNSYNEQFF.

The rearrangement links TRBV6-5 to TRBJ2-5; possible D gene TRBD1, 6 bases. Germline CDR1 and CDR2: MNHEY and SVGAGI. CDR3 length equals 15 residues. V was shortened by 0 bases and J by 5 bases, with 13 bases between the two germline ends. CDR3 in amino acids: CASSYSGWGPETQYF. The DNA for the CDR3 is TGTGCCAGCAGTTACTCGGGATGGGGGCCCGAGACCCAGTACTTC.

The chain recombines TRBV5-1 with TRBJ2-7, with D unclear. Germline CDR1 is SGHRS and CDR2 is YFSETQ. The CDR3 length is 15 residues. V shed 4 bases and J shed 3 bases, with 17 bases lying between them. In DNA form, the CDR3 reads TGCGCCAGCAGCCCGGGTTTCCGGTCCAACTACGAGCAGTACTTC. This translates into CASSPGFRSNYEQYF.

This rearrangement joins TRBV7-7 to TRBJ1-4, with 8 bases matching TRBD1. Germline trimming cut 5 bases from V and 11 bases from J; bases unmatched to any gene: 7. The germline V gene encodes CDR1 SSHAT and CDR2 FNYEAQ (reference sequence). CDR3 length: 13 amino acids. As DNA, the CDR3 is TGTGCCAGCAGCGAATGGACAGGGCAGAAACTGTTTTTT. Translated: CASSEWTGQKLFF.

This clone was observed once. The CDR3 nucleotides read TGTGCCAGCAGGTCGACCGGGATGGAGACCCAGTACTTC. Translation: CASRSTGMETQYF. The chain employs TRBV6-1 and TRBJ2-5, with D perhaps TRBD2 (5 bases). Trimming shortened V by 6 bases and J by 5 bases, and 13 bases separated the two germline ends. This CDR3 has 13 residues. Germline CDR1 MNHNS, CDR2 SASEGT.

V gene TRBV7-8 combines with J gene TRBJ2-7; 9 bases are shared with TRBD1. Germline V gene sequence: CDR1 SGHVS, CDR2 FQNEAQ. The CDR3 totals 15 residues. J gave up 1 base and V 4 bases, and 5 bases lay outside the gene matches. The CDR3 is CASSYGTGKSYEQYF. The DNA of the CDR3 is TGTGCCAGCAGCTACGGGACAGGGAAATCCTACGAGCAGTACTTC.

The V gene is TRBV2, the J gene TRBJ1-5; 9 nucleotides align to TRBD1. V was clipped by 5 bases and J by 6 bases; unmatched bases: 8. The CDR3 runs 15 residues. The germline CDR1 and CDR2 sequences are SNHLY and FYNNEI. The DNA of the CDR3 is TGTGCCAGCAGTTCTAACGGGACAGGGTTTCAGCCCCAGCATTTT. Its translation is CASSSNGTGFQPQHF.

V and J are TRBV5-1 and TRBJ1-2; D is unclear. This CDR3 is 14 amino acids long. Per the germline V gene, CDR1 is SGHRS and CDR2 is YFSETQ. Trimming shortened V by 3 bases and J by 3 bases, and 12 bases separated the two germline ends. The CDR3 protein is CASSSTGKDYGYTF. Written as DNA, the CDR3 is TGCGCCAGCAGCTCAACCGGGAAGGACTATGGCTACACCTTC.

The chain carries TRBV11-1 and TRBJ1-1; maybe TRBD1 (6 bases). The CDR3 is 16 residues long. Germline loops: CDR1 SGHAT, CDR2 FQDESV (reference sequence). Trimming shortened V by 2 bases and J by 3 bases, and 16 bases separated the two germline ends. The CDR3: CASSLIQGRGYTEAFF. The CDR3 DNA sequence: TGTGCCAGCAGCTTAATCCAGGGTAGGGGGTACACTGAAGCTTTCTTT.